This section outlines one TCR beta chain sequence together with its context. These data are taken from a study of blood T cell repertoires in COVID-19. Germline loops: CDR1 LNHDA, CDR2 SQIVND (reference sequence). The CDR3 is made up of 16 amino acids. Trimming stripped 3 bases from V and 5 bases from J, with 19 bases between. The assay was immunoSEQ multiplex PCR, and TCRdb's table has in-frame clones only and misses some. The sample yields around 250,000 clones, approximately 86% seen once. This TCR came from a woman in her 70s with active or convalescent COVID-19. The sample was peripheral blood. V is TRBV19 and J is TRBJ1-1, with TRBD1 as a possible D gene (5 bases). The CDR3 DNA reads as TGTGCCAGTAGTATCGGCGGCAGAGCCGGGGGGACTGAAGCTTTCTTT. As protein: CASSIGGRAGGTEAFF.